This T cell receptor (beta chain) is drawn from a study of human T cells and chemical hapten exposure. TCRdb called the RACE reads again in MiXCR, with one record for every CDR3 protein. The sample carries 270,000 or so distinct CDR3 sequences, about 7.7% recorded once. This CDR3 contains 14 residues. The germline V and J ends were trimmed by 5 bases and 0 bases, with 8 bases remaining between them. The table lists this clonotype with a few counts. As for time point: pre-sensitization, week 0. As for treatment: therapeutic diphenylcyclopropenone sensitization with weekly scalp DPC. The chain has TRBV12-3 or TRBV12-4 and TRBJ1-5; D gene ambiguous. The receptor was derived from a man aged 18-30 years with alopecia areata. Some clones in this sample may be carry-over from other donors' samples. The specimen was whole blood, collected in connection with sensitization to the hapten diphenylcyclopropenone (DPC). CDR3 protein: CASSEDLSNQPQHF. CDR3 nucleotide sequence: TGTGCCAGCAGTGAGGACCTTAGCAATCAGCCCCAGCATTTT.